This T cell receptor (beta chain) was obtained from a study of T cell repertoires in ileal Crohn's disease. This clone was picked up a small number of times. Its matching antigen is unknown. Germline loops: CDR1 MNHEY, CDR2 SVGAGI. The CDR3 loop spans 13 amino acids. V was trimmed by 7 bases and J by 4 bases, leaving 13 bases between them. Whole-study results and caveats: Clonality above 26.8% at surgery always came with endoscopic recurrence. High-frequency clones were more common in sorted CD8 than CD4 cells.

The repertoire was sequenced with immunoSEQ multiplex PCR; TCRdb's copy has only in-frame clones and lacks some. The top ten hold 5.5% to 7% of the sample, which has about 18,000 clones, about 60% seen once. This sequence originates from an adult with Crohn's disease. The chain is built from TRBV6-5 and TRBJ1-2; unclear D gene. Specimen: ileal tissue. This CDR3 reads CASTKERLYGYTF. As DNA, the CDR3 is TGTGCCAGCACCAAGGAGCGGCTCTATGGCTACACCTTC.